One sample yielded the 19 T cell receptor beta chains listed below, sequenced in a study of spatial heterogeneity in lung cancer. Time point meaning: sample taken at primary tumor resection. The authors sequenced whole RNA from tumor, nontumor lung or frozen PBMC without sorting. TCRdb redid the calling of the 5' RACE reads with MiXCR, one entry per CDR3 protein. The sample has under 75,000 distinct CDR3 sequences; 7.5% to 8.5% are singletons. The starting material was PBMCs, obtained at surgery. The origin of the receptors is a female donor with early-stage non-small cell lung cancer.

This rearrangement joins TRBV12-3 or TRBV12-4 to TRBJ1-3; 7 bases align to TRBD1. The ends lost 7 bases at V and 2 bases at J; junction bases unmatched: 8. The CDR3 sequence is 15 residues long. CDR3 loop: CASNPTGETGNTIYF. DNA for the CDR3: TGTGCCAGCAACCCTACAGGGGAAACTGGAAACACCATATATTTT.

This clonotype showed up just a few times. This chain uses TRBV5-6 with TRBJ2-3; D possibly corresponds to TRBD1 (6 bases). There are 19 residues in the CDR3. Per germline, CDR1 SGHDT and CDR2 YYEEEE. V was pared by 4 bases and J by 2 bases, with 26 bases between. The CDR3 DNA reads TGTGCCAGCAGCCCGGGACAAGGAAGGAGACGTACTCTCACAGATACGCAGTATTTT. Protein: CASSPGQGRRRTLTDTQYF.

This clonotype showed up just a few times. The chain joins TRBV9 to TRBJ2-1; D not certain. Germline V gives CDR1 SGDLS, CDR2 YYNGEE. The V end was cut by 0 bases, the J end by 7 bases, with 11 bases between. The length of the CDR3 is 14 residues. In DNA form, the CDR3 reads TGTGCCAGCAGCGTAGACCCGGCAGAGAATGAGCAGTTCTTC. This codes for CASSVDPAENEQFF.

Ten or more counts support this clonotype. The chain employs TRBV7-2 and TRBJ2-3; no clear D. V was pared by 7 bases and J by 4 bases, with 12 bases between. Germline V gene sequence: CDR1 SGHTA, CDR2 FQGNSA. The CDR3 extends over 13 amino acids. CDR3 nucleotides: TGTGCCAGCACCCTCCGGTCGGCAGATACGCAGTATTTT. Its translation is CASTLRSADTQYF.

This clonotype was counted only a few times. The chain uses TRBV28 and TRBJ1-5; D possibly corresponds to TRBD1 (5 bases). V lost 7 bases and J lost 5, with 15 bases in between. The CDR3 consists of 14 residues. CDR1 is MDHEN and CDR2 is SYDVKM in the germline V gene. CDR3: CASTTPGGDQPQHF. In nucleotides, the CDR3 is TGTGCCAGCACCACCCCGGGGGGGGATCAGCCCCAGCATTTT.

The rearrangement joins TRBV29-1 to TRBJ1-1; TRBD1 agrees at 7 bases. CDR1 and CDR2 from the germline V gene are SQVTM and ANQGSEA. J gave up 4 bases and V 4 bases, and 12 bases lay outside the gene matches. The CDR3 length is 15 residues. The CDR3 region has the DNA TGCAGCGTTGCTGACGGCAGGGGGTTAGGCACTGAAGCTTTCTTT. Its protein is CSVADGRGLGTEAFF.

CDR3 nucleotide sequence: TGTGCCAGCAGCTTAGATGGGAGAACAGATACGCAGTATTTT. Its translation: CASSLDGRTDTQYF. V usage is TRBV11-3 and J usage is TRBJ2-3; possible D gene TRBD2, 5 bases. Trimming left V 0 bases short and J 3 bases short, with 7 bases between. Germline assignment: CDR1 SGHNT and CDR2 YENEEA. CDR3 size: 14 residues.

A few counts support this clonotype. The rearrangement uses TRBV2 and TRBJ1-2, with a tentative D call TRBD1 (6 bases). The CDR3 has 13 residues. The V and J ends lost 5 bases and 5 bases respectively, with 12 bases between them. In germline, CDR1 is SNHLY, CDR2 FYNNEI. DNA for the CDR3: TGTGCCAGCAGTTTAAACAGGGAGTATGGCTACACCTTC. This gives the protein CASSLNREYGYTF.

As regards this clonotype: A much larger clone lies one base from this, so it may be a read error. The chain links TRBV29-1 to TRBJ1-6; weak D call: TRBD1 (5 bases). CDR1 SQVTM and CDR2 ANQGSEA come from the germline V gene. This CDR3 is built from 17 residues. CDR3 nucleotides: TGCGGCGTTGAAGCCCGTACCAGGGAAATCTATAATTCACCCCTCCACTTT. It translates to CGVEARTREIYNSPLHF.

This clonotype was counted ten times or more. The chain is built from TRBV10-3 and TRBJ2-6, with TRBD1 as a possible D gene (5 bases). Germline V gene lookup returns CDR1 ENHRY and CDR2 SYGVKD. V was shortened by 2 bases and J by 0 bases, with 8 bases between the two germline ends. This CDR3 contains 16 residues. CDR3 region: CAISEDRYSGANVLTF. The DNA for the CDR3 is TGTGCCATCAGTGAGGACAGATACTCTGGGGCCAACGTCCTGACTTTC.

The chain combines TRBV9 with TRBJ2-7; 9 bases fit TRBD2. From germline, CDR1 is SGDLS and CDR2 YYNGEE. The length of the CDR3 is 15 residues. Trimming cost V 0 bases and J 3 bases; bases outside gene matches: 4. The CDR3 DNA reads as TGTGCCAGCAGCGTAGGTGGTAGCGGGAGCTACGAGCAGTACTTC. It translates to CASSVGGSGSYEQYF.

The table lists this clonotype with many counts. CDR3 sequence reads: CASSLTGAAYNEQFF. The CDR3 coding sequence is TGCGCCAGCAGCTTGACGGGAGCGGCCTACAATGAGCAGTTCTTC. This sequence joins TRBV5-1 and TRBJ2-1, with a possible D match to TRBD2 (6 bases). Between the trimmed V and J ends, which lost 1 base and 2 bases, there was a span of 10 bases. There are 15 residues in the CDR3. Germline CDR1 reads SGHRS; CDR2 reads YFSETQ.

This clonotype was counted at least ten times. The CDR3 sequence is CASSRGAYEQYV. CDR3 nucleotide sequence: TGCGCCAGCAGTCGGGGGGCGTACGAGCAGTACGTC. V is TRBV5-1 and J is TRBJ2-7, with D maybe TRBD2 (7 bases). Germline V lookup: CDR1 SGHRS, CDR2 YFSETQ. CDR3 length: 12 residues. V was clipped by 5 bases and J by 4 bases, with 10 bases between them.

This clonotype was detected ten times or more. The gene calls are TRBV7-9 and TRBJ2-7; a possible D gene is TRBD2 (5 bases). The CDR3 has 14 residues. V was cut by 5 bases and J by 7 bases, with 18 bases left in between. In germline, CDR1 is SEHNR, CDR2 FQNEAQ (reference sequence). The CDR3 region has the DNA TGTGCCAGCAGCCCACGTTCGAGTTCGGGGGAGCAGTACGTC. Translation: CASSPRSSSGEQYV.

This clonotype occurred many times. The CDR3 region has the DNA TGTGCCAGCAGCGGTTCTGGCGGGACTGAAGCTTTCTTT. Translation: CASSGSGGTEAFF. The chain has TRBV7-3 and TRBJ1-1; D gene ambiguous. The germline CDR1 and CDR2 sequences are SGHTA and FQGTGA. This CDR3 spans 13 amino acids. The V and J ends lost 5 bases and 5 bases respectively, with 12 bases between them.

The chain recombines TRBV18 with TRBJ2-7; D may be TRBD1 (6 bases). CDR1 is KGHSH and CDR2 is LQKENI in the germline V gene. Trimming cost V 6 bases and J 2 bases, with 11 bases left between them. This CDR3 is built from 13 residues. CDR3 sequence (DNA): TGTGCCAGCTCGGGGACACCTACCTACGAGCAGTACGTC. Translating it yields CASSGTPTYEQYV.

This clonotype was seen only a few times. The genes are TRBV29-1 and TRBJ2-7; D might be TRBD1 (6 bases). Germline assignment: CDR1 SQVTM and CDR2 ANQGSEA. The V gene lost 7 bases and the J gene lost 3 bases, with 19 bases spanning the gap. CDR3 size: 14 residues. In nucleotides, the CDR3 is TGCAGCGCACCGGTGGCAGGGGTAAACTACGAGCAGTACTTC. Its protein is CSAPVAGVNYEQYF.

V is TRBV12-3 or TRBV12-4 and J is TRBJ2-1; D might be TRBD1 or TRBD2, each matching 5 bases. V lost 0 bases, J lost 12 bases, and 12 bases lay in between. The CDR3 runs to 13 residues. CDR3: CASSLAPGPGQFF. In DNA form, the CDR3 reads TGTGCCAGCAGTTTAGCGCCGGGACCAGGGCAGTTCTTC.

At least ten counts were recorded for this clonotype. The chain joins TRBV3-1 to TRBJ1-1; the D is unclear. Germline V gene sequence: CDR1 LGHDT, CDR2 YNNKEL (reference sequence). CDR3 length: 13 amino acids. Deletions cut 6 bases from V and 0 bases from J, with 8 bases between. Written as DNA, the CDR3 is TGTGCCAGCAGGCTATTCATGAACACTGAAGCTTTCTTT. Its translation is CASRLFMNTEAFF.